This entry features one T cell receptor (beta chain) sequence. The antigen is not known. Here immunoSEQ multiplex PCR was the method, and the copy in TCRdb shows in-frame clones only, minus some. Seen here are tens of thousands of clones, 81% observed once, and the top ten hold roughly 5%. This sample is drawn from a study of a mutant IDH1 vaccine in newly diagnosed glioma. About the research overall: Visit V12 was scheduled at week 35 and visit V13 at week 47.

Time point described: week 35, safety follow-up. With topical imiquimod, each dose of the vaccine consisted of 300 ug of mutant IDH1 20-mer peptide. Germline V gene lookup returns CDR1 SGDLS and CDR2 YYNGEE. The CDR3 loop spans 14 amino acids. V was clipped by 3 bases and J by 2 bases, with 11 bases between them. The material was PBMCs, obtained from a glioma patient whose treatment included an IDH1 peptide vaccine. This TCR was recovered from a woman between 40 and 50 years old with glioma. Some clones in this sample may be carry-over from other donors' samples. The gene calls are TRBV9 and TRBJ1-1; TRBD1 is a possible D gene (5 bases). The CDR3 here is CASSATGTNTEAFF. The CDR3 region has the DNA TGTGCCAGCAGCGCCACAGGCACCAACACTGAAGCTTTCTTT.